This T cell receptor (beta chain) was sequenced for a study of blood T cells in healthy people across ages. With a J-beta primer mix and a sample-barcoded 5' primer, a second PCR ran about 7 to 12 cycles. Each TCR beta cDNA got a 12-nucleotide random molecular identifier. A single record per CDR3 protein comes from TCRdb applying MiXCR to the 5' RACE reads. This sample carries some 920,000 distinct CDR3 sequences, about 51% of them seen once, and the ten largest clones take around 21%. As for this clonotype: The antigen remains unidentified.

Study results and caveats: Using unsorted PBMCs precluded a conclusive naive versus antigen-experienced comparison.

The CDR3 covers 14 residues. Germline CDR1 reads MNHEY; CDR2 reads SVGAGI. Trimming removed 0 bases from V and 6 bases from J, with 12 bases in between. The rearrangement links TRBV6-5 to TRBJ2-7, with D hard to call. The specimen sequenced was blood. This clonotype originated in a woman aged 60 to 75 in good health. As DNA, the CDR3 is TGTGCCAGCAGTTACTCGAGTTCCCTTGTCGAGCAGTACTTC. This codes for CASSYSSSLVEQYF.